These T cell receptor beta chains were read from a single sample in a study of CD8 T cells in Susac syndrome. TCRdb called the immunoSEQ multiplex PCR reads again in MiXCR, with one record for every CDR3 protein. The sample contains about 180,000 distinct CDR3 sequences, around 95% of which appear only once. Sequencing was performed on CD4+ T cells from PBMCs. These receptors were collected from a human donor with multiple sclerosis. Both conserved end residues are part of each CDR3. Each record gives: CDR3 protein, CDR3 DNA, J gene, D gene, V gene, clone size. A D gene is named only where the DNA matches it firmly. Size tells how often a clone was seen (once, few, many) or the class of an expanded clone, and some rows leave it out.

CDR3 protein: CASSPILDRGFFGTEAFF; CDR3 DNA: TGTGCCAGCTCACCAATTCTGGACAGGGGATTCTTCGGCACTGAAGCTTTCTTT; J gene: TRBJ1-1; D gene: TRBD1; V gene: TRBV18; clone size: -
CDR3 protein: CSVVLVGDYEQYF; CDR3 DNA: TGCAGCGTTGTCCTGGTCGGTGACTACGAGCAGTACTTC; J gene: TRBJ2-7; D gene: -; V gene: TRBV29-1; clone size: -
CDR3 protein: CSASPGQGYGYTF; CDR3 DNA: TGCAGTGCTAGTCCGGGACAGGGCTATGGCTACACCTTC; J gene: TRBJ1-2; D gene: TRBD1; V gene: TRBV20-1; clone size: -
CDR3 protein: CASSLFLAGSGYEQYF; CDR3 DNA: TGTGCCAGCAGCTTATTTTTGGCGGGGTCCGGGTACGAGCAGTACTTC; J gene: TRBJ2-7; D gene: -; V gene: TRBV11-1; clone size: -
CDR3 protein: CASSLGVGGGGYTF; CDR3 DNA: TGTGCCAGCAGTCTGGGAGTCGGCGGGGGTGGCTACACCTTC; J gene: TRBJ1-2; D gene: -; V gene: TRBV27; clone size: -
CDR3 protein: CASSPDLQGEAFF; CDR3 DNA: TGTGCCAGCAGCCCGGACCTCCAAGGGGAAGCTTTCTTT; J gene: TRBJ1-1; D gene: -; V gene: TRBV14; clone size: -
CDR3 protein: CASSYGTGDNSPLHF; CDR3 DNA: TGCGCCAGCAGCTATGGGACAGGGGATAATTCACCCCTCCACTTT; J gene: TRBJ1-6; D gene: TRBD1; V gene: TRBV5-1; clone size: -
CDR3 protein: CASSWDRGSSGYTF; CDR3 DNA: TGTGCCAGCAGTTGGGACAGGGGGTCGAGTGGCTACACCTTC; J gene: TRBJ1-2; D gene: TRBD1; V gene: TRBV2; clone size: -
CDR3 protein: CSARLTTDTQYF; CDR3 DNA: TGCAGTGCCCGACTAACAACAGATACGCAGTATTTT; J gene: TRBJ2-3; D gene: -; V gene: TRBV20-1; clone size: few
CDR3 protein: CAWRLGNRAHTDTQYF; CDR3 DNA: TGTGCCTGGAGACTCGGGAACCGTGCCCACACAGATACGCAGTATTTT; J gene: TRBJ2-3; D gene: -; V gene: TRBV30; clone size: -
CDR3 protein: CSGRGTQVEAFF; CDR3 DNA: TGCAGCGGTCGAGGAACCCAAGTTGAAGCTTTCTTT; J gene: TRBJ1-1; D gene: -; V gene: TRBV29-1; clone size: -
CDR3 protein: CSAREGRGFRRGTDTQYF; CDR3 DNA: TGCAGTGCTAGAGAGGGCAGGGGTTTCAGGAGAGGGACAGATACGCAGTATTTT; J gene: TRBJ2-3; D gene: -; V gene: TRBV20-1; clone size: -
CDR3 protein: CASSPPGVPGAGELFF; CDR3 DNA: TGTGCCAGCAGTCCACCCGGGGTGCCGGGGGCCGGGGAGCTGTTTTTT; J gene: TRBJ2-2; D gene: -; V gene: TRBV12-3/TRBV12-4; clone size: -
CDR3 protein: CASSQDGGTGVRSNEKLFF; CDR3 DNA: TGCGCCAGCAGCCAAGATGGGGGGACAGGGGTGCGGTCTAATGAAAAACTGTTTTTT; J gene: TRBJ1-4; D gene: TRBD1; V gene: TRBV4-3; clone size: -
CDR3 protein: CASSLTDASYEQYF; CDR3 DNA: TGTGCCAGCAGCTTAACCGACGCTTCCTACGAGCAGTACTTC; J gene: TRBJ2-7; D gene: -; V gene: TRBV7-9; clone size: -
CDR3 protein: CASSFGGINSPLHF; CDR3 DNA: TGTGCCAGCAGTTTCGGGGGAATTAATTCACCCCTCCACTTT; J gene: TRBJ1-6; D gene: -; V gene: TRBV28; clone size: -
CDR3 protein: CASSQDLTVTEAFF; CDR3 DNA: TGTGCCAGCAGCCAAGATCTGACGGTCACTGAAGCTTTCTTT; J gene: TRBJ1-1; D gene: -; V gene: TRBV14; clone size: -
CDR3 protein: CASSLPSGYSYEQYF; CDR3 DNA: TGTGCCAGCAGTTTACCGTCCGGATACTCCTACGAGCAGTACTTC; J gene: TRBJ2-7; D gene: -; V gene: TRBV12-3/TRBV12-4; clone size: -
CDR3 protein: CASSSLLFSGGATTDTQYF; CDR3 DNA: TGTGCCAGCAGTTCGTTGTTGTTTAGCGGGGGGGCCACCACAGATACGCAGTATTTT; J gene: TRBJ2-3; D gene: TRBD2; V gene: TRBV12-3/TRBV12-4; clone size: -
CDR3 protein: CSARVKAYEQYF; CDR3 DNA: TGCAGTGCTAGAGTGAAGGCCTACGAGCAGTACTTC; J gene: TRBJ2-7; D gene: -; V gene: TRBV20-1; clone size: -
CDR3 protein: CSGRSGATDTQYF; CDR3 DNA: TGCAGCGGACGGTCCGGGGCCACAGATACGCAGTATTTT; J gene: TRBJ2-3; D gene: -; V gene: TRBV29-1; clone size: -
CDR3 protein: CASSISLGRPGELFF; CDR3 DNA: TGTGCCAGTAGTATCTCACTAGGTCGTCCCGGGGAGCTGTTTTTT; J gene: TRBJ2-2; D gene: -; V gene: TRBV19; clone size: -
CDR3 protein: CASSLAEWWDTQYF; CDR3 DNA: TGTGCCAGCAGCTTGGCCGAGTGGTGGGATACGCAGTATTTT; J gene: TRBJ2-3; D gene: -; V gene: TRBV5-6; clone size: -
CDR3 protein: CASSRGQGQMNTEAFF; CDR3 DNA: TGTGCCAGCAGCCGTGGACAGGGCCAAATGAACACTGAAGCTTTCTTT; J gene: TRBJ1-1; D gene: TRBD1; V gene: TRBV3-1; clone size: -
CDR3 protein: CSVRDGSGPYEQYF; CDR3 DNA: TGCAGCGTCCGCGATGGCTCGGGCCCCTACGAGCAGTACTTC; J gene: TRBJ2-7; D gene: -; V gene: TRBV29-1; clone size: -
CDR3 protein: CASGLVLQGPNVLTF; CDR3 DNA: TGTGCTAGTGGTTTGGTCTTGCAGGGTCCCAACGTCCTGACTTTC; J gene: TRBJ2-6; D gene: -; V gene: TRBV12-5; clone size: -
CDR3 protein: CASNPNMNTEAFF; CDR3 DNA: TGTGCCAGCAATCCGAACATGAACACTGAAGCTTTCTTT; J gene: TRBJ1-1; D gene: -; V gene: TRBV28; clone size: -
CDR3 protein: CAWSRTGGYGYTF; CDR3 DNA: TGTGCCTGGTCCCGGACGGGGGGCTATGGCTACACCTTC; J gene: TRBJ1-2; D gene: -; V gene: TRBV30; clone size: -
CDR3 protein: CSARPNVGGGGTEAFF; CDR3 DNA: TGCAGTGCTAGACCGAACGTTGGAGGGGGGGGGACTGAAGCTTTCTTT; J gene: TRBJ1-1; D gene: -; V gene: TRBV20-1; clone size: -
CDR3 protein: CASSPGSTNEKLFF; CDR3 DNA: TGTGCCAGCTCACCGGGGTCAACTAATGAAAAACTGTTTTTT; J gene: TRBJ1-4; D gene: -; V gene: TRBV18; clone size: few
CDR3 protein: CASRRQRTTYEQYF; CDR3 DNA: TGTGCCAGCAGACGACAGAGAACAACCTACGAGCAGTACTTC; J gene: TRBJ2-7; D gene: -; V gene: TRBV6-5; clone size: -
CDR3 protein: CASSSGQNSPLHF; CDR3 DNA: TGTGCCAGCAGTTCGGGACAGAATTCACCCCTCCACTTT; J gene: TRBJ1-6; D gene: TRBD1; V gene: TRBV12-3/TRBV12-4; clone size: -
CDR3 protein: CASSLRNSPGGYTF; CDR3 DNA: TGTGCCAGCAGTTTACGAAACAGTCCTGGTGGCTACACCTTC; J gene: TRBJ1-2; D gene: -; V gene: TRBV6-5; clone size: -
CDR3 protein: CASSWRADNEQFF; CDR3 DNA: TGTGCCAGCAGTTGGAGGGCTGACAATGAGCAGTTCTTC; J gene: TRBJ2-1; D gene: -; V gene: TRBV12-3/TRBV12-4; clone size: -
CDR3 protein: CASSPATNQPQHF; CDR3 DNA: TGTGCCAGCTCCCCAGCAACTAATCAGCCCCAGCATTTT; J gene: TRBJ1-5; D gene: -; V gene: TRBV18; clone size: -
CDR3 protein: CASSLVGQTAQYF; CDR3 DNA: TGTGCCAGCAGCTTAGTAGGACAAACGGCGCAGTATTTT; J gene: TRBJ2-3; D gene: -; V gene: TRBV11-2; clone size: once
CDR3 protein: CASSFTGTPDSPLHF; CDR3 DNA: TGCGCCAGCAGCTTCACTGGTACACCAGACTCACCCCTCCACTTT; J gene: TRBJ1-6; D gene: -; V gene: TRBV5-1; clone size: -
CDR3 protein: CASRDGRGGYTF; CDR3 DNA: TGTGCCAGTAGAGATGGACGGGGTGGCTACACCTTC; J gene: TRBJ1-2; D gene: -; V gene: TRBV19; clone size: -
CDR3 protein: CASSPGSENTEAFF; CDR3 DNA: TGTGCCAGCTCACCGGGCAGTGAGAACACTGAAGCTTTCTTT; J gene: TRBJ1-1; D gene: -; V gene: TRBV18; clone size: -
CDR3 protein: CASSIRQGGYEQYF; CDR3 DNA: TGTGCCAGCAGCATCCGGCAGGGGGGCTACGAGCAGTACTTC; J gene: TRBJ2-7; D gene: -; V gene: TRBV7-2; clone size: few